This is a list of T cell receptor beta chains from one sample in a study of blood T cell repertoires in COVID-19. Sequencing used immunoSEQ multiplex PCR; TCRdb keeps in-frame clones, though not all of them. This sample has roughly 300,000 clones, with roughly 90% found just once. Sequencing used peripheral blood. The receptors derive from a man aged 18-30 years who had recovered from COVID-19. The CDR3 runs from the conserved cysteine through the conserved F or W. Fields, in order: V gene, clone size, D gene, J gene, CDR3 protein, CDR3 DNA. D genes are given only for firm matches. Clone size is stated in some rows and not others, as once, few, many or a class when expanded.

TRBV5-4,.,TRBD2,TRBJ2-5,CASSTLAGEYETQYF,TGTGCCAGCAGCACCCTAGCGGGGGAATACGAGACCCAGTACTTC
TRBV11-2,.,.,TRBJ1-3,CASSQEENPLSGNTIYF,TGTGCCAGCAGCCAGGAGGAGAACCCACTCTCTGGAAACACCATATATTTT
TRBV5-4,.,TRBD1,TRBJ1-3,CASSPGQGSANTIYF,TGTGCCAGCAGCCCAGGACAGGGGAGCGCAAACACCATATATTTT
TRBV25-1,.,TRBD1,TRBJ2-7,CASSDGTGVSYEQYF,TGTGCCAGCAGTGATGGGACAGGGGTCTCCTACGAGCAGTACTTC
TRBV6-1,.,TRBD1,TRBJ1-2,CASSATWTGTNRGYTF,TGTGCCAGCAGTGCTACCTGGACAGGCACAAATCGGGGCTACACCTTC
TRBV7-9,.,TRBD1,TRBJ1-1,CASSHRGRIEAFF,TGTGCCAGCAGCCACAGGGGGCGGATTGAAGCTTTCTTT
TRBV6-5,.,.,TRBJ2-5,CASSQGTETQYF,TGTGCCAGCAGCCAGGGCACCGAGACCCAGTACTTC
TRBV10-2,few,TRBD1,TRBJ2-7,CASRSGTGLFYEQYF,TGCGCCAGCAGGAGTGGGACAGGTCTCTTCTACGAGCAGTACTTC
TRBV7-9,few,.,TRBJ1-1,CASSFSWGDTEAFF,TGTGCCAGCAGCTTCTCTTGGGGGGACACTGAAGCTTTCTTT
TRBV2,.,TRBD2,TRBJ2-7,CASSHPVASGSREQYF,TGTGCCAGCAGCCACCCGGTGGCTAGCGGGAGTCGCGAGCAGTACTTC
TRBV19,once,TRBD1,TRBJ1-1,CASSTPSGGRGNTEAFF,TGTGCCAGTAGTACCCCTTCAGGGGGCAGAGGGAACACTGAAGCTTTCTTT
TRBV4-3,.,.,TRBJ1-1,CASSQVGRNTEAFF,TGCGCCAGCAGCCAAGTAGGGAGGAACACTGAAGCTTTCTTT
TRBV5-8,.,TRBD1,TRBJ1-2,CASSTKTGTYGYTF,TGTGCCAGCAGCACCAAGACAGGGACCTATGGCTACACCTTC
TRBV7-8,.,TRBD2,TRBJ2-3,CASSLTRPLAGGPTDTQYF,TGTGCCAGCAGCTTGACACGACCCTTAGCGGGGGGGCCCACAGATACGCAGTATTTT
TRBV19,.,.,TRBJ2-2,CASSITAGTGELFF,TGTGCCAGTAGTATAACGGCGGGGACCGGGGAGCTGTTTTTT
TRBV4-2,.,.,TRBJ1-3,CASSQDARDSFPRTIYF,TGTGCCAGCAGCCAAGACGCCCGGGACTCCTTTCCGAGAACCATATATTTT
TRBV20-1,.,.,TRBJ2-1,CSATDSSYNEQFF,TGCAGTGCTACTGACAGCTCCTACAATGAGCAGTTCTTC